A single sample gave rise to the 18 T cell receptor beta chains below, sequenced in a study of technical replicates of blood from a handful of donors. Assay used: immunoSEQ multiplex PCR; TCRdb lists only in-frame clones, some missing. The data show 65,000 to 90,000 clones, roughly 91% seen once. The sample was T cells isolated from PBMCs. These receptors were obtained from a human donor in good health.

The J gene is TRBJ1-2, the V gene TRBV9, with 8 bases matching TRBD1. Germline V gene sequence: CDR1 SGDLS, CDR2 YYNGEE. The junction had 1 base not matched to a gene; V was cut back by 4 bases and J by 2 bases. The CDR3 has 13 amino acids. As DNA, the CDR3 is TGTGCCAGCAGCCGGACAGGGAACTATGGCTACACCTTC. This encodes CASSRTGNYGYTF.

The chain uses TRBV5-6 and TRBJ2-1; 13 nucleotides line up with TRBD2. CDR3 size: 17 residues. J gave up 2 bases and V 3 bases, and 5 bases lay outside the gene matches. CDR1 and CDR2 from the germline V gene are SGHDT and YYEEEE. The CDR3 is CASSSRTSGSTYNEQFF. The CDR3 nucleotides are TGTGCCAGCAGCTCCCGGACTAGCGGGAGCACCTACAATGAGCAGTTCTTC.

J is TRBJ1-5 and V is TRBV19; 9 bases map to TRBD1. The CDR3 extends over 14 amino acids. CDR1 is LNHDA and CDR2 is SQIVND in the germline V gene (reference sequence). Unmatched junction bases numbered 1, after V lost 3 bases and J lost 4 bases. CDR3 sequence (DNA): TGTGCCAGTAGTATCGACAGGGGGAATCAGCCCCAGCATTTT. As protein: CASSIDRGNQPQHF. Using reference TRBV19 and TRBJ1-5 for the parts outside the CDR3, the full variable domain is DGGITQSPKYLFRKEGQNVTLSCEQNLNHDAMYWYRQDPGQGLRLIYYSQIVNDFQKGDIAEGYSVSREKKESFPLTVTSAQKNPTAFYLCASSIDRGNQPQHFGDGTRLSIL.

This clone was counted a single time. The genes are TRBV7-9 and TRBJ1-5; 9 positions match TRBD1. This CDR3 is 13 amino acids long. The V gene's germline CDR1 is SEHNR and CDR2 FQNEAQ (reference sequence). V shed 5 bases, J shed 6 bases, and the junction held 2 bases outside the gene matches. CDR3 sequence reads: CASSPQGAQPQHF. The CDR3 DNA is TGTGCCAGCAGCCCACAGGGGGCTCAGCCCCAGCATTTT.

V usage is TRBV9 and J usage is TRBJ1-2; 7 positions agree with TRBD1. The CDR3 totals 14 residues. V lost 3 bases and J lost 1; bases outside the gene matches: 3. The germline CDR1 and CDR2 sequences are SGDLS and YYNGEE. The CDR3 loop is CASSAGGFNYGYTF. For the CDR3, the DNA is TGTGCCAGCAGCGCAGGGGGGTTTAACTATGGCTACACCTTC.

The V gene is TRBV6-4, the J gene TRBJ1-1; 7 nucleotides align to TRBD1. CDR1 is MRHNA, CDR2 SNTAGT, per germline. The V segment lost 4 bases and the J segment 7 bases; nucleotides outside the gene matches: 6. The CDR3 contains 13 residues. CDR3 sequence reads: CASSAAGQVEAFF. The CDR3 DNA is TGTGCCAGCAGTGCCGCAGGACAGGTTGAAGCTTTCTTT.

This chain joins TRBV15 and TRBJ1-6; D is undetermined. CDR1 is LNHNV, CDR2 YYDKDF, per germline (reference sequence). The CDR3 is 17 residues long. V was shortened by 4 bases and J by 10 bases, with 23 bases between the two germline ends. CDR3 loop: CATSTTTITGLNSPLHF. DNA of the CDR3: TGTGCCACCAGCACAACCACCATCACCGGGTTGAACTCACCCCTCCACTTT.

The chain is built from TRBV7-9 and TRBJ1-2; D is uncertain. This CDR3 is 13 amino acids long. Germline CDR1 reads SEHNR; CDR2 reads FQNEAQ (reference sequence). Between the trimmed V and J ends, which lost 2 bases and 8 bases, there was a span of 12 bases. For the CDR3, the DNA is TGTGCCAGCAGCTTAACTTTAAGGGAGGGCTACACCTTC. This translates into CASSLTLREGYTF.

This clone was seen only once. The V and J genes are TRBV5-4 and TRBJ2-7; 9 bases agree with TRBD2. Germline assignment: CDR1 SGHNT and CDR2 YYREEE (reference sequence). The CDR3 spans 16 residues. The junction had 9 bases not matched to a gene; V was cut back by 4 bases and J by 1 base. CDR3 coding DNA: TGTGCCAGCAGCCGAAACGGACTAGCGAAATCCTACGAGCAGTACTTC. It codes for CASSRNGLAKSYEQYF.

CDR3 loop: CASSDTDNEQFF. Here the CDR3 DNA reads TGTGCCAGCAGTGATACGGACAATGAGCAGTTCTTC. The chain carries TRBV25-1 and TRBJ2-1; D uncertain. The germline CDR1 and CDR2 sequences are MGHDK and SYGVNS. Trimming shortened V by 3 bases and J by 5 bases, and 5 bases separated the two germline ends. CDR3 length: 12 amino acids.

This clone occurred once. V gene TRBV29-1 combines with J gene TRBJ2-6; D gene ambiguous. V was shortened by 0 bases and J by 0 bases, with 12 bases between the two germline ends. The CDR3 extends over 17 amino acids. Germline V CDR1 and CDR2: SQVTM, ANQGSEA. CDR3 sequence (DNA): TGCAGCGTTGAAGATCGAGGCGATAGCTCTGGGGCCAACGTCCTGACTTTC. This translates into CSVEDRGDSSGANVLTF.

The rearrangement links TRBV13 to TRBJ2-3; perhaps TRBD2 as D (6 bases). The V gene's germline CDR1 is PRHDT and CDR2 FYEKMQ (reference sequence). The V end lost 5 bases, the J end lost 5 bases, and 14 bases lay between the germline ends. This CDR3 is built from 14 residues. The CDR3 DNA follows: TGTGCCAGCAGCCTTCGAATGGGAGGAGATACGCAGTATTTT. Translating it yields CASSLRMGGDTQYF.

J is TRBJ2-7 and V is TRBV7-9; D perhaps matches TRBD1 (5 bases). The germline V gene encodes CDR1 SEHNR and CDR2 FQNEAQ (reference sequence). This CDR3 spans 15 amino acids. V lost 5 bases to trimming and J lost 2 bases, with 16 bases between them. The CDR3 bases are TGTGCCAGCAGCGTCGGACACCGAGCCCCCTACGAGCAGTACTTC. It yields the protein CASSVGHRAPYEQYF.

The gene calls are TRBV7-2 and TRBJ2-1, with D tentatively TRBD1 (5 bases). V gave up 5 bases and J gave up 11 bases, with 19 bases separating them. Germline assignment: CDR1 SGHTA and CDR2 FQGNSA. The CDR3 covers 14 residues. The CDR3 bases are TGTGCCAGCAGCCCCCCCGGCGCCAGGGCCCAGCAGTTCTTC. The encoded protein is CASSPPGARAQQFF.

The chain recombines TRBV19 with TRBJ1-2; the D gene is possibly TRBD1 (5 bases). This CDR3 contains 13 residues. Trimming stripped 6 bases from V and 2 bases from J, with 10 bases between. Per the germline V gene, CDR1 is LNHDA and CDR2 is SQIVND (reference sequence). The CDR3 reads CASRVGENYGYTF. In nucleotides, the CDR3 is TGTGCCAGTAGAGTAGGGGAAAACTATGGCTACACCTTC. The full variable domain, with the rest looked up from reference TRBV19 and TRBJ1-2, is DGGITQSPKYLFRKEGQNVTLSCEQNLNHDAMYWYRQDPGQGLRLIYYSQIVNDFQKGDIAEGYSVSREKKESFPLTVTSAQKNPTAFYLCASRVGENYGYTFGSGTRLTVV.

The J gene is TRBJ1-1, the V gene TRBV11-1; D gene unclear. The CDR3 covers 14 residues. CDR1 is SGHAT and CDR2 is FQDESV in the germline V gene (reference sequence). V lost 1 base and J 10 bases, leaving 16 bases between the germline ends. CDR3 in amino acids: CASSLGAEAVAAFF. The CDR3 DNA reads as TGTGCCAGCAGCTTAGGAGCAGAAGCGGTTGCAGCTTTCTTT.

This chain links TRBV13 with TRBJ2-3; 7 bases agree with TRBD2. This CDR3 is built from 16 residues. Germline loops: CDR1 PRHDT, CDR2 FYEKMQ (reference sequence). V dropped 1 base and J dropped 2; count of bases not matched to a gene: 6. CDR3 sequence: CASSLVRGEITDTQYF. As DNA, the CDR3 is TGTGCCAGCAGCTTAGTTCGGGGGGAGATCACAGATACGCAGTATTTT. Full variable domain (rest looked up from reference TRBV13 and TRBJ2-3): AAGVIQSPRHLIKEKRETATLKCYPIPRHDTVYWYQQGPGQDPQFLISFYEKMQSDKGSIPDRFSAQQFSDYHSELNMSSLELGDSALYFCASSLVRGEITDTQYFGPGTRLTVL.

The V gene is TRBV19, the J gene TRBJ2-2; tentatively, D is TRBD2 (5 bases). CDR1 is LNHDA, CDR2 SQIVND, per germline (reference sequence). The CDR3 covers 15 residues. Trimming cost V 7 bases and J 5 bases, with 17 bases left between them. The CDR3 reads CASKVFGLATGELFF. The CDR3 bases are TGTGCCAGTAAAGTATTCGGGCTAGCTACCGGGGAGCTGTTTTTT.